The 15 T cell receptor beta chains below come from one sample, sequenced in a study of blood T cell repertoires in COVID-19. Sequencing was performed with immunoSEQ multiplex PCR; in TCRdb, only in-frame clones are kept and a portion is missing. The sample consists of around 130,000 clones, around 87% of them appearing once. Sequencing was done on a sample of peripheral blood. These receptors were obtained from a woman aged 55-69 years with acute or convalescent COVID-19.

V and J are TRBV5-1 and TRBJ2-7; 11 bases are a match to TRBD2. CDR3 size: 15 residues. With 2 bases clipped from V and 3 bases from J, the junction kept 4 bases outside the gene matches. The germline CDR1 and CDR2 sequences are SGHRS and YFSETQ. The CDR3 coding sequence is TGCGCCAGCAGCTTCGGGACTAGCGGAGTCTACGAGCAGTACTTC. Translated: CASSFGTSGVYEQYF.

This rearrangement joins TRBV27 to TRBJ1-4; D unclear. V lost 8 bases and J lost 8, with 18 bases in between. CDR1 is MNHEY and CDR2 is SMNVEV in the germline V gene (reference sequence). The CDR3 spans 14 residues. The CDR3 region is CASGPGLPGEKLFF. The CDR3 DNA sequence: TGTGCCAGCGGCCCGGGTCTACCCGGGGAAAAACTGTTTTTT.

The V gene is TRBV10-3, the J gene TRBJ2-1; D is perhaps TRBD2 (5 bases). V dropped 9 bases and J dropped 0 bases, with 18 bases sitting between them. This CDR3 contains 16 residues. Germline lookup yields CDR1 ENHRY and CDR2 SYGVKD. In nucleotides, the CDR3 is TGTGCCATAGGCCCAGAGCGGACGAGCTCCTACAATGAGCAGTTCTTC. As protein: CAIGPERTSSYNEQFF.

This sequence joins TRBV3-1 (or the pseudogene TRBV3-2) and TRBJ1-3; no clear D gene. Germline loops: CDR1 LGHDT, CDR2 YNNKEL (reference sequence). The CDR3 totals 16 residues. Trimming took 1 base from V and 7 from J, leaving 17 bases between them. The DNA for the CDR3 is TGTGCCAGCAGCCAAGTTGGTCGACACGATGGGAACACCATATATTTT. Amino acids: CASSQVGRHDGNTIYF.

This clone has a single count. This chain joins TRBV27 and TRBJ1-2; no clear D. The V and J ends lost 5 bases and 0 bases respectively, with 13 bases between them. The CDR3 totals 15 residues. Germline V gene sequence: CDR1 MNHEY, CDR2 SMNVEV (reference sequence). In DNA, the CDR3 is TGTGCCAGCAGTCGCGAGGGCCTAGCTAACTATGGCTACACCTTC. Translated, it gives CASSREGLANYGYTF.

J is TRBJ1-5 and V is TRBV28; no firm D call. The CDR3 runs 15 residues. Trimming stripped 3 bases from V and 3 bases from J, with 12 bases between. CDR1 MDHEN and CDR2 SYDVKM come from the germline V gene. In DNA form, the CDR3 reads TGTGCCAGCAGTTTGACCGGGAGGCCCAATCAGCCCCAGCATTTT. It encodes CASSLTGRPNQPQHF.

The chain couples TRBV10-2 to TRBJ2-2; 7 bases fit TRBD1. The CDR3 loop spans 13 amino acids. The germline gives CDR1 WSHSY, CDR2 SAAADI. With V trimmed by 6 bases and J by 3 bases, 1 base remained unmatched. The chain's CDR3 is CASRGQYTGELFF. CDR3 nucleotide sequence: TGCGCCAGCAGGGGACAGTACACCGGGGAGCTGTTTTTT.

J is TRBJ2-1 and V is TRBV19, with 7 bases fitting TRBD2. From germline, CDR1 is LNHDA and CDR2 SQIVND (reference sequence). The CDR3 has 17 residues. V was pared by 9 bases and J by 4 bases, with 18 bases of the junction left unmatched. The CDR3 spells CASKDGGSPLVYNEQFF. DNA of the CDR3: TGTGCCAGCAAAGACGGCGGGAGTCCCCTTGTTTACAATGAGCAGTTCTTC.

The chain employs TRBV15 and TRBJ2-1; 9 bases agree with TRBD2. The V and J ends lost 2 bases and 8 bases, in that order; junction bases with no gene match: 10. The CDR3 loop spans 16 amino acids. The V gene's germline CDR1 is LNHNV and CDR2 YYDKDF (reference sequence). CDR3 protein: CATSRHGTSRADEQFF. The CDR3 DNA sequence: TGTGCCACCAGCAGACACGGGACTAGCCGGGCCGATGAGCAGTTCTTC.

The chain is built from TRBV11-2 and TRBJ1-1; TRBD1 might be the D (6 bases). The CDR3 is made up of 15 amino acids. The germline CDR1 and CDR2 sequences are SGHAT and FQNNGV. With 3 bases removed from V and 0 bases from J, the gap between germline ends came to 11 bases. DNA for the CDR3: TGTGCCAGCAGCTTCGGACAGAACTTGAACACTGAAGCTTTCTTT. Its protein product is CASSFGQNLNTEAFF.

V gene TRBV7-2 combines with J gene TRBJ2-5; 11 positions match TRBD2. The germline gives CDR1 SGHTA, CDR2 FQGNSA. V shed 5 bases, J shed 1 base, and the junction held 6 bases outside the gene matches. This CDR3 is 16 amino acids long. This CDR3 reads CASSPLAGGFQETQYF. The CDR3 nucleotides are TGTGCCAGCAGCCCATTAGCGGGAGGGTTCCAAGAGACCCAGTACTTC.

CDR3 sequence reads: CASSFFRAGDTQYF. The CDR3 DNA reads as TGTGCCAGCAGTTTCTTTCGAGCGGGAGATACGCAGTATTTT. The rearrangement links TRBV6-2 or TRBV6-3 to TRBJ2-3; D possibly corresponds to TRBD2 (6 bases). Germline CDR1 is MNHEY and CDR2 is SVGEGT. This CDR3 is 14 amino acids long. Trimming pared 4 bases from V and 5 bases from J, leaving 13 bases between.

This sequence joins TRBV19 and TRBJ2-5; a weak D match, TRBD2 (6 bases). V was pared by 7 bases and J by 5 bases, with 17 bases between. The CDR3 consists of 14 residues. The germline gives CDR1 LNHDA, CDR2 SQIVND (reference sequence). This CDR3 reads CASNPGGIGETQYF. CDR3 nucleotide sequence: TGTGCCAGTAACCCCGGCGGGATAGGGGAGACCCAGTACTTC. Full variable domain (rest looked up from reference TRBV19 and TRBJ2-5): DGGITQSPKYLFRKEGQNVTLSCEQNLNHDAMYWYRQDPGQGLRLIYYSQIVNDFQKGDIAEGYSVSREKKESFPLTVTSAQKNPTAFYLCASNPGGIGETQYFGPGTRLLVL.

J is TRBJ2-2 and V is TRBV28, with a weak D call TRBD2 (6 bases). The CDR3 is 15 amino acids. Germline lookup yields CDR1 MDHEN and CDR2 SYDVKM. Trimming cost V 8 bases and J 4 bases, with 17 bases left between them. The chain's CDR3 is CASHRGGRSTGELFF. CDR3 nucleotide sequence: TGTGCCAGCCATCGGGGTGGGAGGTCCACCGGGGAGCTGTTTTTT.

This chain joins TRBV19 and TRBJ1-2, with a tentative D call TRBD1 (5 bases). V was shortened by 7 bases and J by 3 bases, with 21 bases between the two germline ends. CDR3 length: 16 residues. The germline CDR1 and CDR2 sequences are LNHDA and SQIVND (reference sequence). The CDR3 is CASTDIGGGSDYGYTF. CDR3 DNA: TGTGCCAGTACCGACATTGGGGGGGGGAGTGACTATGGCTACACCTTC.